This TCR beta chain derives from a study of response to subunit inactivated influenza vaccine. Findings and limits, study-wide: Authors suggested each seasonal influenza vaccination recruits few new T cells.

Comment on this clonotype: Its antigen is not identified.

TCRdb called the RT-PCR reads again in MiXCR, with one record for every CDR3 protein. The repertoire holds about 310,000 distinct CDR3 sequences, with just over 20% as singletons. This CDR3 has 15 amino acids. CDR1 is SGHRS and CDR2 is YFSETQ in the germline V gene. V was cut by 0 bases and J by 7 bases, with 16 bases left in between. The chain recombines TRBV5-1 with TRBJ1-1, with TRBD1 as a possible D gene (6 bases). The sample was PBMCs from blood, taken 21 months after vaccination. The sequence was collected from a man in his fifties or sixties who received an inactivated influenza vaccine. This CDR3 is CASSLAPTRTVEAFF. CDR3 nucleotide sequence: TGCGCCAGCAGCTTGGCCCCCACTCGGACAGTTGAAGCTTTCTTT.